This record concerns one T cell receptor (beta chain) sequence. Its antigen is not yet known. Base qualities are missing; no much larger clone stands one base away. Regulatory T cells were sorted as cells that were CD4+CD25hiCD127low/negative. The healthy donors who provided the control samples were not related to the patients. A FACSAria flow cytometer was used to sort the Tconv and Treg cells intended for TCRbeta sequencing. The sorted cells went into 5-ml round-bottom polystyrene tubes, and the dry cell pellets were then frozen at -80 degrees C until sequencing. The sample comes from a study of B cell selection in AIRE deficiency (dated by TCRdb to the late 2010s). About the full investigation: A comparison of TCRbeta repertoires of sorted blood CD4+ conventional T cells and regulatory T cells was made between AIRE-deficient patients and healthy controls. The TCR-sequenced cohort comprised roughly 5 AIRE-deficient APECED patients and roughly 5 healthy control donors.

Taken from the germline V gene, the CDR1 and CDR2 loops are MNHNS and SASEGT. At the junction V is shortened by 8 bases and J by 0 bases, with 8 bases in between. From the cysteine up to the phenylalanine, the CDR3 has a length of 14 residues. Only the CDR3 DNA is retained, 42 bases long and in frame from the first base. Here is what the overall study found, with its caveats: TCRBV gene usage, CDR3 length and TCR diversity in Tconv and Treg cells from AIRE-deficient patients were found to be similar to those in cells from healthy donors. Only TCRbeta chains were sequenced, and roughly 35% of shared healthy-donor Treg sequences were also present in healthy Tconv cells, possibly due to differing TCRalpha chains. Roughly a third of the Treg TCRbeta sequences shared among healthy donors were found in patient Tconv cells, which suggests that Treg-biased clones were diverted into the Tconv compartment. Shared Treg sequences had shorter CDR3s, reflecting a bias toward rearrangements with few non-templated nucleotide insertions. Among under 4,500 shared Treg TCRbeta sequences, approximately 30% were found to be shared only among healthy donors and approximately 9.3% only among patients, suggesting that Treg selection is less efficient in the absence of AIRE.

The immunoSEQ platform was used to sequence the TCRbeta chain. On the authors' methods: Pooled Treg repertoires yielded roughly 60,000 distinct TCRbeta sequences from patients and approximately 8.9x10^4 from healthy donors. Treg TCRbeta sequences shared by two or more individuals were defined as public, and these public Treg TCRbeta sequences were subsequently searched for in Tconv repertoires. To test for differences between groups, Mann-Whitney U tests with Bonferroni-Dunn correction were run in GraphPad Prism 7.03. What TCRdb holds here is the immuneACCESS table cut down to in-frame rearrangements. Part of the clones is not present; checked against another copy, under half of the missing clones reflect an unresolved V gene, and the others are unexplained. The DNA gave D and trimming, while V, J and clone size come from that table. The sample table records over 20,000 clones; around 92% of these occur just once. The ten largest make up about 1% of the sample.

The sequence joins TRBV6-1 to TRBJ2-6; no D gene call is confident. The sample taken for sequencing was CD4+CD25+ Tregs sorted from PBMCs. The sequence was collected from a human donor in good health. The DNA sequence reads TGTGCCAGCGGACCGACCTCTGGGGCCAACGTCCTGACTTTC. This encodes CASGPTSGANVLTF.